This TCR beta chain was observed in a study of regulatory T cells in long-lasting Graves disease. Study-level background: Patients met the persistent Graves' disease definition after over 5 years of antithyroid drugs with positive TSH receptor antibodies.

V lost 6 bases and J 2 bases, leaving 13 bases between the germline ends. Germline-derived CDR1 and CDR2 are DFQATT and SNEGSKA (reference sequence). The CDR3 runs 13 residues. Concerning this clonotype: Antigen: not known.

Assembly of TCR beta libraries relied on iRepertoire HTBI primers together with Arm-PCR of CDR3 regions. TCRdb re-called the multiplex PCR reads through MiXCR, storing one row per CDR3 protein. The sample yields about 310,000 distinct CDR3 sequences, approximately 20% seen once. Study-wide results and caveats: The study found TRBV28, TRBJ1-2 and TRBJ2-5 favored in persistent disease. The study found lower TCR diversity in persistent Graves' patients than in newly diagnosed ones. Limited samples may have lowered accuracy.

Time point denoted: persistent/refractory GD, antithyroid drugs over 5 years with positive TRAb. RNA from PBMCs was the source of the TCR library. The sample in question was peripheral blood mononuclear cells (PBMCs), obtained when the disease was refractory, from a patient treated with antithyroid drugs. The chain has TRBV20-1 and TRBJ2-5; perhaps TRBD1 as D (6 bases). This TCR was sampled from a female donor with Graves disease. The CDR3 here is CSAPGTPQETQYF. The CDR3, as DNA: TGCAGTGCCCCCGGGACACCGCAAGAGACCCAGTACTTC.